The sequence of this T cell receptor (beta chain) was determined in a study of blood T cell repertoires in COVID-19. Study background: Sites in the United States, Italy and Spain provided acute and convalescent COVID-19 samples. Sources were T cells, B-cell-depleted T cells, or PBMCs; the material itself was cDNA or gDNA.

The CDR3 extends over 15 amino acids. V shed 0 bases, J shed 8 bases, and the junction held 6 bases outside the gene matches. Germline lookup yields CDR1 MGHRA and CDR2 YSYEKL. Original analysis: Reference gene primer amplification yielded estimated nucleated cell counts. Here immunoSEQ multiplex PCR was the method, and the copy in TCRdb shows in-frame clones only, minus some. V and J calls plus clone size are reproduced from that table; the DNA served to infer D and trimming. The sample records roughly 200,000 clones, around 80% being singletons. The TCR comes from a man in his forties with active or convalescent COVID-19. The rearrangement links TRBV4-1 to TRBJ2-2; 7 bases fit TRBD1. Input material: peripheral blood. In DNA, the CDR3 is TGCGCCAGCAGCCAAGATGAGGGGGCGCAGGGGGAGCTGTTTTTT. It translates to CASSQDEGAQGELFF.